This entry features one T cell receptor beta chain sequence. The antigen is undetermined. Sequencing was performed with immunoSEQ multiplex PCR; in TCRdb, only in-frame clones are kept and a portion is missing. Of under 2,500,000 clones listed, approximately 96% are singletons. This record belongs to a study of shared clonotypes between healthy human individuals. Subsets obtained from CD4+ cells comprised CD45RA+ naive and CD45RA-negative memory cells. The V gene's germline CDR1 is KGHSH and CDR2 LQKENI. This CDR3 is built from 15 residues. V shed 3 bases, J shed 6 bases, and the junction held 10 bases outside the gene matches. Study results and caveats: In the sorted subsets, rarefaction showed sequencing was incomplete despite large depth. What naive subsets generally showed was a larger estimated richness than memory subsets showed.

This clonotype originated in a man aged 18 to 30 in good health. V is TRBV18 and J is TRBJ2-5, with 7 positions matching TRBD2. Material for sequencing was naive CD4+ T cells sorted from blood. Stated subset: CD45RA+ positively selected. In DNA, the CDR3 is TGTGCCAGCTCACCTCAGACTAGCTCGGGGAAGACCCAGTACTTC. It translates to CASSPQTSSGKTQYF.